These 5 T cell receptor beta chains originate from one sample sequenced in a study of blood T cell repertoires in COVID-19. TCRdb keeps only in-frame clones here, not all; method: immunoSEQ multiplex PCR. The sample holds about 110,000 clones, around 80% seen once. The sample comprised peripheral blood. These receptors all stem from a human donor in a cohort sampled during active or convalescent COVID-19.

The chain is built from TRBV27 and TRBJ2-1, with D maybe TRBD2 (6 bases). V was clipped by 6 bases and J by 4 bases, with 31 bases between them. The CDR3 runs to 20 residues. Germline V CDR1 and CDR2: MNHEY, SMNVEV (reference sequence). DNA for the CDR3: TGTGCCAGCAGCCCCGATGGGGGGTCGTTCGGTCCTTCGAGGTACAATGAGCAGTTCTTC. This sequence encodes CASSPDGGSFGPSRYNEQFF.

This clone was counted between two and nine times. The CDR3 DNA is TGTGCCAGTACCCCGAGTGGGACAGGGCTACTCTATGGCTACACCTTC. Protein product: CASTPSGTGLLYGYTF. The rearrangement links TRBV19 to TRBJ1-2; 9 bases align to TRBD1. The germline V gene has CDR1 LNHDA and CDR2 SQIVND (reference sequence). V gave up 7 bases and J gave up 4 bases; unmatched junction bases: 13. The CDR3 length is 16 residues.

This clone was detected only once. V and J are TRBV18 and TRBJ1-2; TRBD1 matches at 8 bases. This CDR3 has 17 residues. Per the germline V gene, CDR1 is KGHSH and CDR2 is LQKENI. The junction had 19 bases not matched to a gene; V was cut back by 5 bases and J by 8 bases. CDR3 DNA sequence: TGTGCCAGCTCAGAACAAGGGACAGGCTCGACGGTGTTCGGCTACACCTTC. This translates into CASSEQGTGSTVFGYTF.

The genes are TRBV28 and TRBJ2-5; 8 bases line up with TRBD1. CDR3 size: 16 residues. Germline V gene lookup returns CDR1 MDHEN and CDR2 SYDVKM. Losses at the gene ends were 5 bases for V and 3 bases for J; bases not matched to a gene: 11. In nucleotides, the CDR3 is TGTGCCAGCAGTCCCCGCGGGACAGGTGCAAAAGAGACCCAGTACTTC. Protein product: CASSPRGTGAKETQYF.

This clone has only one observation. This chain joins TRBV6-2 or TRBV6-3 and TRBJ2-7; 9 bases align to TRBD2. J was trimmed by 4 bases and V by 2 bases; bases with no gene match: 3. CDR1 is MNHEY, CDR2 SVGEGT, per germline. This CDR3 is 14 amino acids long. This CDR3 reads CASSYGTSRYEQYF. The CDR3 DNA follows: TGTGCCAGCAGTTACGGGACTAGCAGGTACGAGCAGTACTTC.